This TCR beta chain was recovered during a study of blood T cell repertoires in COVID-19. Repertoires were generated with immunoSEQ multiplex PCR, while TCRdb's copy carries only in-frame clones and drops some. The table records about 52,000 clones, 89% of them present only once. This CDR3 spans 17 amino acids. V lost 5 bases and J 6 bases, leaving 23 bases between the germline ends. CDR1 SGHTA and CDR2 FQGTGA come from the germline V gene. The TCR sequence derives from a man at least 80 years old with active or convalescent COVID-19. Sequencing was carried out using peripheral blood. V is TRBV7-3 and J is TRBJ2-1; possible D gene TRBD1, 5 bases. The CDR3 DNA follows: TGTGCCAGCAGCGACGGCAATGTCGGCAGGGTTACCAATGAGCAGTTCTTC. It codes for CASSDGNVGRVTNEQFF.